A selection of T cell receptor beta chains follows, all from one sample in a study of T cells in Graves' hyperthyroidism and ophthalmopathy. TCRdb reprocessed the multiplex PCR reads via MiXCR and lists one record per CDR3 protein. The sample holds fewer than 450,000 distinct CDR3 sequences; roughly 15% are singletons and the top ten take about a third. The sequenced sample consisted of blood. These receptors were obtained from a woman aged 25-40 years with Graves' hyperthyroidism that later progressed to Graves' ophthalmopathy. Both conserved end residues are part of each CDR3. The order of the fields is V gene, J gene, clone size, CDR3 protein. The size field is filled for only some rows; it gives once, few, many or a size class.

V gene: TRBV5-1
J gene: TRBJ2-1
clone size: many
CDR3 protein: CASSGGGGLRFNEQFF

V gene: TRBV3-1
J gene: TRBJ2-5
clone size: many
CDR3 protein: CASSQGWGQGMVTQYF

V gene: TRBV18
J gene: TRBJ2-1
clone size: NA
CDR3 protein: CASSPYPARGGDEQFF

V gene: TRBV19
J gene: TRBJ2-7
clone size: NA
CDR3 protein: CASSSGPGQGADEQYF

V gene: TRBV28
J gene: TRBJ1-1
clone size: many
CDR3 protein: CASSLLQMNTEAFF

V gene: TRBV20-1
J gene: TRBJ1-5
clone size: NA
CDR3 protein: CSASPTTGSNQPQHF

V gene: TRBV5-1
J gene: TRBJ2-3
clone size: few
CDR3 protein: CASSLGWPVGTSGGTDTQYF

V gene: TRBV25-1
J gene: TRBJ2-2
clone size: NA
CDR3 protein: CASSDPGALLTNTGELFF

V gene: TRBV29-1
J gene: TRBJ1-1
clone size: NA
CDR3 protein: CSVVVQVNTEAFF

V gene: TRBV20-1
J gene: TRBJ1-1
clone size: NA
CDR3 protein: CSAPTGDRDWSMNTEAFF

V gene: TRBV7-9
J gene: TRBJ1-3
clone size: NA
CDR3 protein: CASSLASSNSGNTIYF

V gene: TRBV5-1
J gene: TRBJ2-1
clone size: many
CDR3 protein: CASSLTFTSGDYNEQFF

V gene: TRBV12-3/TRBV12-4
J gene: TRBJ2-1
clone size: NA
CDR3 protein: CASSLASSGYNEQFF

V gene: TRBV30
J gene: TRBJ2-5
clone size: NA
CDR3 protein: CAWGGTSGSGETQYF

V gene: TRBV4-1
J gene: TRBJ1-6
clone size: many
CDR3 protein: CASSRKPNSPLHF

V gene: TRBV6-5
J gene: TRBJ1-1
clone size: many
CDR3 protein: CASSYSMFGGAKNTEAFF

V gene: TRBV30
J gene: TRBJ2-3
clone size: many
CDR3 protein: CAWSLGTGADTQYF

V gene: TRBV6-4
J gene: TRBJ1-1
clone size: NA
CDR3 protein: CASSETNVGVDTEAFF

V gene: TRBV7-9
J gene: TRBJ1-1
clone size: NA
CDR3 protein: CASSSEAGGKNTEAFF

V gene: TRBV18
J gene: TRBJ1-5
clone size: NA
CDR3 protein: CASSVSTGVDSNEPQHF

V gene: TRBV29-1
J gene: TRBJ1-2
clone size: NA
CDR3 protein: CSVESGGYTF

V gene: TRBV2
J gene: TRBJ1-1
clone size: many
CDR3 protein: CASRDRASGTEAFF

V gene: TRBV30
J gene: TRBJ1-1
clone size: many
CDR3 protein: CAWNNQGSSTEAFF

V gene: TRBV12-3/TRBV12-4
J gene: TRBJ2-2
clone size: NA
CDR3 protein: CASSLIGGFGGELFF

V gene: TRBV12-3/TRBV12-4
J gene: TRBJ2-7
clone size: many
CDR3 protein: CASTAGTYEQYF

V gene: TRBV6-1
J gene: TRBJ2-1
clone size: few
CDR3 protein: CASSTTGFGNEQFF

V gene: TRBV6-6
J gene: TRBJ1-2
clone size: many
CDR3 protein: CASSYSKEGVSGYGYTF

V gene: TRBV4-2
J gene: TRBJ2-3
clone size: NA
CDR3 protein: CASSQELLTDTQYF

V gene: TRBV9
J gene: TRBJ1-6
clone size: many
CDR3 protein: CASSGQSYNSPLHF

V gene: TRBV12-3/TRBV12-4
J gene: TRBJ1-5
clone size: many
CDR3 protein: CASSRDRANNQPQHF

V gene: TRBV7-9
J gene: TRBJ2-1
clone size: NA
CDR3 protein: CASTTYPGVHEQFF

V gene: TRBV18
J gene: TRBJ1-1
clone size: NA
CDR3 protein: CASSLMPRGWLNTEAFF

V gene: TRBV5-1
J gene: TRBJ1-1
clone size: many
CDR3 protein: CASSLAHSLNTEAFF

V gene: TRBV30
J gene: TRBJ1-1
clone size: NA
CDR3 protein: CARNKVMNTEAFF

V gene: TRBV5-1
J gene: TRBJ2-3
clone size: NA
CDR3 protein: CASREHTDPVRTDTQYF

V gene: TRBV19
J gene: TRBJ2-2
clone size: few
CDR3 protein: CASTRGSGGTGELFF

V gene: TRBV18
J gene: TRBJ2-2
clone size: few
CDR3 protein: CASSPPFGSGELFF

V gene: TRBV11-2
J gene: TRBJ1-2
clone size: many
CDR3 protein: CASSPTGGLNYGYTF

V gene: TRBV27
J gene: TRBJ2-7
clone size: many
CDR3 protein: CASSFIPGIHEQYF

V gene: TRBV5-1
J gene: TRBJ2-7
clone size: many
CDR3 protein: CASSLERGGYEQYF

V gene: TRBV28
J gene: TRBJ1-3
clone size: few
CDR3 protein: CASSLQGNTIYF

V gene: TRBV11-2
J gene: TRBJ2-2
clone size: NA
CDR3 protein: CASSSLGGGRTGELFF

V gene: TRBV7-9
J gene: TRBJ2-2
clone size: many
CDR3 protein: CAPAENALDTGELFF

V gene: TRBV7-8
J gene: TRBJ1-5
clone size: many
CDR3 protein: CASSPDRGRNQPQHF

V gene: TRBV18
J gene: TRBJ1-1
clone size: few
CDR3 protein: CASSPPGTVMNTEAFF

V gene: TRBV27
J gene: TRBJ2-1
clone size: many
CDR3 protein: CASSFNGLDEQFF

V gene: TRBV7-9
J gene: TRBJ1-1
clone size: NA
CDR3 protein: CASSLDRTEAFF

V gene: TRBV7-9
J gene: TRBJ2-1
clone size: many
CDR3 protein: CASSRDRRYYNEQFF

V gene: TRBV7-9
J gene: TRBJ2-7
clone size: many
CDR3 protein: CASSLAILGGGLSYEQYF